Listed below are T cell receptor beta chains from one sample, sequenced in a study of patients and donors after allogeneic stem cell transplantation. Each CDR3 protein is one row after TCRdb ran MiXCR on the RT-PCR reads. The table has roughly 250,000 distinct CDR3 sequences, 13% to 15% seen once. Sequencing was done on a sample of blood, either unsorted or a sorted T cell fraction (not recorded which). Every receptor here comes from a human donor who was either an allogeneic HSCT recipient or a stem cell or donor lymphocyte infusion donor (not recorded which). It is not recorded whose cells these are; they may come from a transplant donor. CDR3s include the opening cysteine and the closing phenylalanine or tryptophan. A D gene is named only where the DNA matches it firmly. Size tells how often a clone was seen (once, few, many) or the class of an expanded clone, and some rows leave it out.

cdr3_nt: TGTGCCATCAGTAAGACTAGCGGGGGGGACTCTGGGGCCAACGTCCTGACTTTC
cdr3_aa: CAISKTSGGDSGANVLTF
clone_size: .
d_call: TRBD2
j_call: TRBJ2-6
v_call: TRBV10-3

cdr3_nt: TGCAGTGCTAGCCCTGCAGGAAAGGGGACTGAAGCTTTCTTT
cdr3_aa: CSASPAGKGTEAFF
clone_size: .
d_call: .
j_call: TRBJ1-1
v_call: TRBV20-1

cdr3_nt: TGTGCCACCCAGGCCGGGGGGACGGGGACAGATACGCAGTATTTT
cdr3_aa: CATQAGGTGTDTQYF
clone_size: .
d_call: TRBD2
j_call: TRBJ2-3
v_call: TRBV9

cdr3_nt: TGTGCCAGCAGCTTCTCCGGGACAGAGAACACTGAAGCTTTCTTT
cdr3_aa: CASSFSGTENTEAFF
clone_size: few
d_call: TRBD1
j_call: TRBJ1-1
v_call: TRBV11-3

cdr3_nt: TGTGCCAGCAGCTTATTCACGGGTTTTAACACTGAAGCTTTCTTT
cdr3_aa: CASSLFTGFNTEAFF
clone_size: .
d_call: .
j_call: TRBJ1-1
v_call: TRBV11-2

cdr3_nt: TGTGCCAGCAGTTTCGAGAGGAGGAATCAGCCCCAGCATTTT
cdr3_aa: CASSFERRNQPQHF
clone_size: .
d_call: .
j_call: TRBJ1-5
v_call: TRBV6-2/TRBV6-3

cdr3_nt: TGTGCCAGCAGCTACGTTCTCCAGTACTTC
cdr3_aa: CASSYVLQYF
clone_size: many
d_call: .
j_call: TRBJ2-7
v_call: TRBV11-2

cdr3_nt: TGTGCCAGCCTGGGCCGGCGAACCGGGGAGCTGTTTTTT
cdr3_aa: CASLGRRTGELFF
clone_size: few
d_call: .
j_call: TRBJ2-2
v_call: TRBV4-2

cdr3_nt: TGTGCCAGCAGCAGGGACGGCCTAAACTATGGCTACACCTTC
cdr3_aa: CASSRDGLNYGYTF
clone_size: .
d_call: .
j_call: TRBJ1-2
v_call: TRBV5-6

cdr3_nt: TGTGCCAGCAGTTTCCCCCGGAACCCCGGTCGCGGTGAAGCTTTCTTT
cdr3_aa: CASSFPRNPGRGEAFF
clone_size: .
d_call: .
j_call: TRBJ1-1
v_call: TRBV12-3/TRBV12-4

cdr3_nt: TGCAGCGTTGAAAGGGGGTCAGGGGGGCCAGAGGATACGCAGTATTTT
cdr3_aa: CSVERGSGGPEDTQYF
clone_size: .
d_call: .
j_call: TRBJ2-3
v_call: TRBV29-1

cdr3_nt: TGTGCCAGCAGCTTAGAAGGCCCCGGAAACACCATATATTTT
cdr3_aa: CASSLEGPGNTIYF
clone_size: .
d_call: .
j_call: TRBJ1-3
v_call: TRBV7-6

cdr3_nt: TGCAGTGCAACCCCCCTGGCAGACAGAGGCATTCAGTACTTC
cdr3_aa: CSATPLADRGIQYF
clone_size: .
d_call: .
j_call: TRBJ2-4
v_call: TRBV20-1

cdr3_nt: TGCGCCAGCAGCGTCGGACAGGGCGGCGGGGAGCTGTTTTTT
cdr3_aa: CASSVGQGGGELFF
clone_size: many
d_call: TRBD1
j_call: TRBJ2-2
v_call: TRBV5-1